Shown below are 19 T cell receptor beta chains from a single sample sequenced in a study of preoperative IRX-2 immunotherapy in early breast cancer (dated by TCRdb to 2018 to 2020). The library came from the immunoSEQ multiplex PCR assay. TCRdb's version of the immuneACCESS table is confined to in-frame rearrangements and falls short of the full clone set. An unresolved V gene accounts for under half of the shortfall where checked; the remainder is of unknown origin. The sample contains approximately 100,000 clones, about nine tenths of them found a single time. About 1.9% of the sample belongs to the ten largest clones. The intended sense of this specimen's treatment or condition label: preoperative locoregional IRX-2 cytokine immunotherapy. This specimen was tumor tissue, taken after IRX-2 immunotherapy. The receptors come from a human donor with breast cancer.

V is TRBV6-4 and J is TRBJ2-7; D gene ambiguous. The CDR3 has 13 residues. CDR1 MRHNA and CDR2 SNTAGT come from the germline V gene. The V and J ends lost 5 bases and 5 bases respectively, with 13 bases between them. CDR3 sequence: CASSRALTDEQYF. CDR3 DNA: TGTGCCAGCAGTCGGGCCCTAACTGACGAGCAGTACTTC.

In this sample, this clone turned up a few times. V is TRBV23-1 and J is TRBJ2-1; tentatively, D is TRBD2 (5 bases). TRBV23-1 carries the ORF label, with uncertain function. The CDR3 covers 15 residues. Between the trimmed V and J ends, which lost 6 bases and 5 bases, there was a span of 17 bases. CDR3 DNA: TGCGCCAGCAGCCAGAAAAGCGGAGACAACAATGAGCAGTTCTTC. It codes for CASSQKSGDNNEQFF.

V usage is TRBV15 and J usage is TRBJ1-1, with D tentatively TRBD1 (6 bases). This CDR3 is 16 amino acids long. In germline, CDR1 is LNHNV, CDR2 YYDKDF (reference sequence). Between the trimmed V and J ends, which lost 0 bases and 4 bases, there was a span of 15 bases. CDR3: CATSRETGLMGTEAFF. CDR3 in DNA: TGTGCCACCAGCAGAGAAACAGGGTTAATGGGCACTGAAGCTTTCTTT.

This rearrangement joins TRBV23-1 to TRBJ2-5; no firm D call. TRBV23-1 is flagged as an ORF with uncertain function. This CDR3 region has 13 residues. Trimming took 6 bases from V and 5 from J, leaving 13 bases between them. CDR3: CASSWNLGETQYF. In nucleotides, the CDR3 is TGCGCCAGCAGCTGGAACCTTGGGGAGACCCAGTACTTC.

This clone was found once. The genes are TRBV14 and TRBJ2-7, with unresolved D. V was shortened by 0 bases and J by 6 bases, with 18 bases between the two germline ends. This CDR3 comprises 16 residues. From germline, CDR1 is SGHDN and CDR2 FVKESK. The CDR3 is CASSQDLGRRPAEQYF. DNA of the CDR3: TGTGCCAGCAGCCAAGATTTAGGTCGTCGACCGGCCGAGCAGTACTTC.

The chain carries TRBV6-8 and TRBJ2-1, with D tentatively TRBD2 (6 bases). Trimming left V 7 bases short and J 3 bases short, with 16 bases between. The CDR3 consists of 15 residues. Germline loops: CDR1 MNHGY, CDR2 SAAAGT. The CDR3 DNA reads as TGTGCCAGCACCGGAACGGGACTGGGCTACAATGAGCAGTTCTTC. Its translation is CASTGTGLGYNEQFF.

CDR3 amino acids: CASSREATGAYEQYF. Written as DNA, the CDR3 is TGTGCCAGCTCCCGGGAAGCCACAGGGGCCTACGAGCAGTACTTC. V usage is TRBV18 and J usage is TRBJ2-7; 7 nucleotides align to TRBD1. The V gene's germline CDR1 is KGHSH and CDR2 LQKENI. The CDR3 has 15 amino acids. V dropped 6 bases and J dropped 2; count of bases not matched to a gene: 10.

The J gene is TRBJ1-4, the V gene TRBV6-7, with D tentatively TRBD1 (5 bases). TRBV6-7 is flagged as an ORF with uncertain function. Trimming stripped 6 bases from V and 0 bases from J, with 11 bases between. The CDR3 length is 15 residues. The CDR3 DNA sequence: TGTGCCAGCAGCCGTTCGGGGGCAACTAATGAAAAACTGTTTTTT. It encodes CASSRSGATNEKLFF.

This sequence joins TRBV5-1 and TRBJ2-3, with TRBD2 identical over 11 bases. Germline V gives CDR1 SGHRS, CDR2 YFSETQ. The junction had 8 bases not matched to a gene; V was cut back by 4 bases and J by 4 bases. The CDR3 loop spans 16 amino acids. In DNA, the CDR3 is TGCGCCAGCAGCCAAAGCGGGACTAGCGGCCCAGATACGCAGTATTTT. It translates to CASSQSGTSGPDTQYF.

As concerns this clone: Sequence at one end of the junction differs from germline and may be a read error. The gene calls are TRBV7-6 and TRBJ2-1, with 10 nucleotides matching TRBD2. Germline assignment: CDR1 SGHVS and CDR2 FNYEAQ. The CDR3 sequence is 15 residues long. In DNA, the CDR3 is TGTGCTAGCAGCTTGGGTAGCGGGGGGAACAATGAGCAGTTCTTC. Its translation: CASSLGSGGNNEQFF. Full variable domain (rest looked up from reference TRBV7-6 and TRBJ2-1): GAGVSQSPRYKVTKRGQDVALRCDPISGHVSLYWYRQALGQGPEFLTYFNYEAQQDKSGLPNDRFSAERPEGSISTLTIQRTEQRDSAMYRCASSLGSGGNNEQFFGPGTRLTVL.

The chain combines TRBV7-8 with TRBJ2-5, with TRBD1 matching over 7 bases. From germline, CDR1 is SGHVS and CDR2 FQNEAQ. The CDR3 contains 14 residues. The ends lost 4 bases at V and 5 bases at J; junction bases unmatched: 7. The CDR3 nucleotides read TGTGCCAGCAGCTCGAGAAGGGGGCCGGAGACCCAGTACTTC. As protein: CASSSRRGPETQYF. The entire variable domain, with the rest obtained from reference TRBV7-8 and TRBJ2-5, is as follows: GAGVSQSPRYKVAKRGQDVALRCDPISGHVSLFWYQQALGQGPEFLTYFQNEAQLDKSGLPSDRFFAERPEGSVSTLKIQRTQQEDSAVYLCASSSRRGPETQYFGPGTRLLVL.

The CDR3 region has the DNA TGCAGCGTTGAAGATCTAGGAGCTGAAGCTTTCTTT. Protein sequence: CSVEDLGAEAFF. The rearrangement uses TRBV29-1 and TRBJ1-1; D unclear. Germline-derived CDR1 and CDR2 are SQVTM and ANQGSEA. This CDR3 contains 12 residues. V lost 0 bases to trimming and J lost 6 bases, with 8 bases between them.

This clone showed up just a few times. One junction end disagrees with the germline gene, perhaps due to a read error. This sequence joins TRBV19 and TRBJ2-1, with 14 bases lining up with TRBD2. The CDR3 is 14 amino acids. The V gene's germline CDR1 is LNHDA and CDR2 SQIVND (reference sequence). The chain's CDR3 is CASSTRTSGGSMLF. CDR3 bases: TGTGCCAGTAGTACCCGGACTAGCGGGGGGTCGATGCTCTTC.

This sequence joins TRBV28 and TRBJ1-2; 7 bases are a match to TRBD1. CDR3 length: 15 amino acids. The germline CDR1 and CDR2 sequences are MDHEN and SYDVKM. J lost 4 bases, V lost 10 bases, and 15 bases had no gene match. CDR3 DNA sequence: TGTGCCATACCTGGACAGGAGAGGAGTGGCTATGGCTACACCTTC. Amino acids: CAIPGQERSGYGYTF.

In the case of this clone: Mismatch with germline at one junction end may stem from a read error. CDR3 residues: CARSSPDRGSGNTIYF. The CDR3 DNA sequence: TGTGCCAGAAGCTCCCCGGACAGGGGTTCGGGAAACACCATATATTTT. J is TRBJ1-3 and V is TRBV11-1; TRBD1 aligns across 9 bases. Looked up from germline, CDR1 is SGHAT and CDR2 is FQDESV (reference sequence). The CDR3 has 16 residues.

The CDR3 DNA is TGTGCCAGCAGCTTAGGGGGGGGACAGGGAGTTGAAGCTTTCTTT. Amino acids: CASSLGGGQGVEAFF. The chain links TRBV11-3 to TRBJ1-1; TRBD1 agrees at 9 bases. This CDR3 spans 15 amino acids. V was pared by 1 base and J by 7 bases, with 7 bases of the junction left unmatched. The germline V gene has CDR1 SGHNT and CDR2 YENEEA.

The chain joins TRBV5-1 to TRBJ2-3, with 8 bases lining up with TRBD1. The CDR3 extends over 14 amino acids. Germline-derived CDR1 and CDR2 are SGHRS and YFSETQ. The V gene end was trimmed by 4 bases and the J gene end by 5 bases; junction bases not matched to a gene: 6. DNA of the CDR3: TGCGCCAGCAGCACCGGACAGGGAAGAGATACGCAGTATTTT. Protein sequence: CASSTGQGRDTQYF.

V gene TRBV5-1 combines with J gene TRBJ2-2; D is unresolved. Per germline, CDR1 SGHRS and CDR2 YFSETQ. V dropped 0 bases and J dropped 5 bases, with 11 bases sitting between them. The CDR3 length is 15 residues. The CDR3 DNA reads TGCGCCAGCAGCTTGGGGGCCCGGGTGACCGGGGAGCTGTTTTTT. This translates into CASSLGARVTGELFF.

This clone was detected a few times. The chain couples TRBV28 to TRBJ1-1, with D unresolved. Trimming left V 3 bases short and J 7 bases short, with 12 bases between. The CDR3 totals 13 residues. CDR1 and CDR2 (germline): MDHEN, SYDVKM. The CDR3 region is CASSLPGLGEAFF. Here the CDR3 DNA reads TGTGCCAGCAGTTTGCCGGGGTTGGGTGAAGCTTTCTTT.